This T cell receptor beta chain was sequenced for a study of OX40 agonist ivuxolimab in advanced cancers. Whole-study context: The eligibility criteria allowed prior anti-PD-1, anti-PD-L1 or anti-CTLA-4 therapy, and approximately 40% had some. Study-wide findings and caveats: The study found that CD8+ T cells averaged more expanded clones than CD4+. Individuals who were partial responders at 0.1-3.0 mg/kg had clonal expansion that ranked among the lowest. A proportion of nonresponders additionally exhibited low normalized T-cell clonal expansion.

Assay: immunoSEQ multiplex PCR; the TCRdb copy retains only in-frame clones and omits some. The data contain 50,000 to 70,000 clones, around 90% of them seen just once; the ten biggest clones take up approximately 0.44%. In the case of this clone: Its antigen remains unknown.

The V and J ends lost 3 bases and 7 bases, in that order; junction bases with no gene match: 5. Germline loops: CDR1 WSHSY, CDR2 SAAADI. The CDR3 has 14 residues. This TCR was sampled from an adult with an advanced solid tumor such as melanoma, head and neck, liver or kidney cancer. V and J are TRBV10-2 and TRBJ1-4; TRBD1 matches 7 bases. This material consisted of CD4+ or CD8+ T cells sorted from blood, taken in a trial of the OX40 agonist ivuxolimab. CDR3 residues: CASSDQQGREKLFF. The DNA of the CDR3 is TGCGCCAGCAGTGACCAACAGGGGCGTGAAAAACTGTTTTTT.